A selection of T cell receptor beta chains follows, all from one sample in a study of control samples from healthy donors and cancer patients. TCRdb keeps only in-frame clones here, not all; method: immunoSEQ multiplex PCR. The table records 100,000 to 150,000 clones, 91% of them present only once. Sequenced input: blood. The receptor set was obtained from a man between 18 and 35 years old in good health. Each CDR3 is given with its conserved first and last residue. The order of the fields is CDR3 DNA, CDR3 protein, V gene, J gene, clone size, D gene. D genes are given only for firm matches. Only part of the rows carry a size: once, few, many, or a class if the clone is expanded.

CDR3 DNA: TGTGCCAGCAGCTTAGCTTACGGAGAGACCCAGTACTTC
CDR3 protein: CASSLAYGETQYF
V gene: TRBV7-6
J gene: TRBJ2-5
clone size: .
D gene: .

CDR3 DNA: TGTGCCACCAGCAGAGAGGACACAATAGCCAAAAACATTCAGTACTTC
CDR3 protein: CATSREDTIAKNIQYF
V gene: TRBV15
J gene: TRBJ2-4
clone size: .
D gene: .

CDR3 DNA: TGTGCCAGCAGCTTCTACAATGAGCAGTTCTTC
CDR3 protein: CASSFYNEQFF
V gene: TRBV11-2
J gene: TRBJ2-1
clone size: .
D gene: .

CDR3 DNA: TGTGCCAGCAGCCAAGCGAGGGTGGCGTACGAGCAGTACTTC
CDR3 protein: CASSQARVAYEQYF
V gene: TRBV3-1/TRBV3-2
J gene: TRBJ2-7
clone size: .
D gene: .

CDR3 DNA: TGCAGCGTTGGGACAGGGGGGAACACTGAAGCTTTCTTT
CDR3 protein: CSVGTGGNTEAFF
V gene: TRBV29-1
J gene: TRBJ1-1
clone size: .
D gene: TRBD1

CDR3 DNA: TGCGCCAGCAGCTTGGCCGGTCTAGCGGGGAGCTCCTACGAGCAGTACTTC
CDR3 protein: CASSLAGLAGSSYEQYF
V gene: TRBV5-1
J gene: TRBJ2-7
clone size: .
D gene: TRBD2

CDR3 DNA: TGCAGCGTTTCTGAAGCCTACGAGCAGTACTTC
CDR3 protein: CSVSEAYEQYF
V gene: TRBV29-1
J gene: TRBJ2-7
clone size: .
D gene: .

CDR3 DNA: TGTGCCAGCAGCGACCTTCGGGCGGCTGGGGCCAACGTCCTGACTTTC
CDR3 protein: CASSDLRAAGANVLTF
V gene: TRBV9
J gene: TRBJ2-6
clone size: .
D gene: .

CDR3 DNA: TGTGCCAGCAGCGTAGATTGGGACACCCATAACTATGGCTACACCTTC
CDR3 protein: CASSVDWDTHNYGYTF
V gene: TRBV9
J gene: TRBJ1-2
clone size: .
D gene: .

CDR3 DNA: TGTGCCAGCAGCTTGCTCGCCGGGAACTACGAGCAGTACTTC
CDR3 protein: CASSLLAGNYEQYF
V gene: TRBV5-6
J gene: TRBJ2-7
clone size: .
D gene: .

CDR3 DNA: TGTGCCAGCAGCGGGACAGGTGAAAAACTGTTTTTT
CDR3 protein: CASSGTGEKLFF
V gene: TRBV2
J gene: TRBJ1-4
clone size: .
D gene: TRBD1

CDR3 DNA: TGTGCCATCAGGGCCGGACTAGCGGGGGAGGCCTACGAGCAGTACTTC
CDR3 protein: CAIRAGLAGEAYEQYF
V gene: TRBV10-3
J gene: TRBJ2-7
clone size: .
D gene: TRBD2

CDR3 DNA: TGCGCCAGCAGTGAAACAGGGTCCATATACTACGAGCAGTACTTC
CDR3 protein: CASSETGSIYYEQYF
V gene: TRBV10-2
J gene: TRBJ2-7
clone size: .
D gene: .

CDR3 DNA: TGTGCCAGCAGCCAAGATTGGGACAGGGGCTATGGCTACACCTTC
CDR3 protein: CASSQDWDRGYGYTF
V gene: TRBV14
J gene: TRBJ1-2
clone size: .
D gene: TRBD1

CDR3 DNA: TGTGCCAGTAGTGTTCCCGGACAGGGAAAGGGTGGCTACACCTTC
CDR3 protein: CASSVPGQGKGGYTF
V gene: TRBV19
J gene: TRBJ1-2
clone size: .
D gene: TRBD1

CDR3 DNA: TGTGCCAGCAGTGAACTGGCGGACAGGGACACTGAAGCTTTCTTT
CDR3 protein: CASSELADRDTEAFF
V gene: TRBV6-1
J gene: TRBJ1-1
clone size: .
D gene: TRBD1

CDR3 DNA: TGCGCCAGCAGCCAAGATGGCAGGGGGCTGTACGAGCAGTACTTC
CDR3 protein: CASSQDGRGLYEQYF
V gene: TRBV4-1
J gene: TRBJ2-7
clone size: once
D gene: TRBD1

CDR3 DNA: TGTGCCAGCAGCCAAGTCAACGGGGGGGCCCGCGAGCAGTACTTC
CDR3 protein: CASSQVNGGAREQYF
V gene: TRBV3-1/TRBV3-2
J gene: TRBJ2-7
clone size: .
D gene: TRBD2

CDR3 DNA: TGTGCCACCAGCTCCCGTCACACAGATACGCAGTATTTT
CDR3 protein: CATSSRHTDTQYF
V gene: TRBV15
J gene: TRBJ2-3
clone size: .
D gene: .

CDR3 DNA: TGCGCCAGCAGCTTTTCAAAGGGAACAGATACGCAGTATTTT
CDR3 protein: CASSFSKGTDTQYF
V gene: TRBV5-1
J gene: TRBJ2-3
clone size: .
D gene: .

CDR3 DNA: TGTGCCAGCTCACCCGACAGGAACACAGATACGCAGTATTTT
CDR3 protein: CASSPDRNTDTQYF
V gene: TRBV18
J gene: TRBJ2-3
clone size: .
D gene: .

CDR3 DNA: TGTGCCAGCAGTGAGAGTTCAAACTATGGCTACACCTTC
CDR3 protein: CASSESSNYGYTF
V gene: TRBV6-1
J gene: TRBJ1-2
clone size: .
D gene: .

CDR3 DNA: TGTGCCAGCAGCTCCCCGGGGGAGCAGTACTTC
CDR3 protein: CASSSPGEQYF
V gene: TRBV11-2
J gene: TRBJ2-7
clone size: .
D gene: .

CDR3 DNA: TGTGCCAGCAGTTTATATCCCTCGGGACAGGGCTATGGCTACACCTTC
CDR3 protein: CASSLYPSGQGYGYTF
V gene: TRBV27
J gene: TRBJ1-2
clone size: once
D gene: TRBD1

CDR3 DNA: TGTGCCTGGAGTCCCGGGACCTTTGCGTCTTTCTTT
CDR3 protein: CAWSPGTFASFF
V gene: TRBV30
J gene: TRBJ1-1
clone size: .
D gene: .

CDR3 DNA: TGTGCCAGTGGGGGACAGGGGGCGAGCACTGAAGCTTTCTTT
CDR3 protein: CASGGQGASTEAFF
V gene: TRBV2
J gene: TRBJ1-1
clone size: .
D gene: TRBD1